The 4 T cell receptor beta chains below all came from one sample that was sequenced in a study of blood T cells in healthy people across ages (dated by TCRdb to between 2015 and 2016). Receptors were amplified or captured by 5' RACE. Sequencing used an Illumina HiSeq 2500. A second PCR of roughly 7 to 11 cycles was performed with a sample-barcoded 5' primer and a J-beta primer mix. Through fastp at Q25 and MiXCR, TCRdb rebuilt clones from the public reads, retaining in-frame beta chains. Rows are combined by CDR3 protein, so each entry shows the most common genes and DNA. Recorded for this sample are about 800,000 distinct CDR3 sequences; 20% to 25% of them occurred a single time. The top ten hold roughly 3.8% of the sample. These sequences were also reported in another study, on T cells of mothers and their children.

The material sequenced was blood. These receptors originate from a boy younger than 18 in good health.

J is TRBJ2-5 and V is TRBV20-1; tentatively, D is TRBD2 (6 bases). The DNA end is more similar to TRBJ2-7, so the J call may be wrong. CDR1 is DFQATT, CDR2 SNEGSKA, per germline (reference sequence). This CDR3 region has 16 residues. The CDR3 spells CSALPFTSRRSYEQYF. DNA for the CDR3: TGCAGTGCTTTACCCTTTACTAGCAGGCGCTCCTACGAGCAGTACTTC.

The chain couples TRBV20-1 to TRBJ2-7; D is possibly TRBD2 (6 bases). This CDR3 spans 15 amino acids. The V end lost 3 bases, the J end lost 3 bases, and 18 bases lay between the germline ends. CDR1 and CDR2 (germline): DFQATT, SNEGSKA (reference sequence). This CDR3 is CSARTEWEAVYEQYF. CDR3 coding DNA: TGCAGTGCTAGGACGGAGTGGGAGGCCGTCTACGAGCAGTACTTC.

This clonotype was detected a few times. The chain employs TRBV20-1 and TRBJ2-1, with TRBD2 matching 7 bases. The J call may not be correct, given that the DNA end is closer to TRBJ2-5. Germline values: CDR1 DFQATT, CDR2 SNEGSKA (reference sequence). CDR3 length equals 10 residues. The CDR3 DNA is TGCAGTGCGAATCTAGCGGCCCAGTACTTC. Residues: CSANLAAQYF.

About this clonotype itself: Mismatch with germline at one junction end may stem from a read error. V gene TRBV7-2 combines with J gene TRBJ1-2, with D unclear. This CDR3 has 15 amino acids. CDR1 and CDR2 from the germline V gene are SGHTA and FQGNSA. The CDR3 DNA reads TGTGCCAGCAGCTTAGCCGTCGGGGATTTCTATGGCTACATCTTC. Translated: CASSLAVGDFYGYIF. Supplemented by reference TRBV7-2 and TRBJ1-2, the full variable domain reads GAGVSQSPSNKVTEKGKDVELRCDPISGHTALYWYRQSLGQGLEFLIYFQGNSAPDKSGLPSDRFSAERTGGSVSTLTIQRTQQEDSAVYLCASSLAVGDFYGYIFGSGTRLTVV.